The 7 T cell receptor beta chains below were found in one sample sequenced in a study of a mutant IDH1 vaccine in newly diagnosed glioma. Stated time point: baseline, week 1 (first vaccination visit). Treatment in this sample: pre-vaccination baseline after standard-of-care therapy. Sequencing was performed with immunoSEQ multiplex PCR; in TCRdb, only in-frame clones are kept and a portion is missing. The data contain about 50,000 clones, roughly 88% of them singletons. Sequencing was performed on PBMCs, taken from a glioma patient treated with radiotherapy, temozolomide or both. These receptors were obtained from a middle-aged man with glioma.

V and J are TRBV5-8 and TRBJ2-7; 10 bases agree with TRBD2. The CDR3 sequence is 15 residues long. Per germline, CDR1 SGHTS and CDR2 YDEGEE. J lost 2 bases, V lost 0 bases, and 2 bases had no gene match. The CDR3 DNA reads TGTGCCAGCAGCTTGGGGACTAGCGGAACCTACGAGCAGTACTTC. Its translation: CASSLGTSGTYEQYF. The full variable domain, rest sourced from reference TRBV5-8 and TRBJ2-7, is EAGVTQSPTHLIKTRGQQATLRCSPISGHTSVYWYQQALGLGLQFLLWYDEGEERNRGNFPPRFSGRQFPNYSSELNVNALELEDSALYLCASSLGTSGTYEQYFGPGTRLTVT.

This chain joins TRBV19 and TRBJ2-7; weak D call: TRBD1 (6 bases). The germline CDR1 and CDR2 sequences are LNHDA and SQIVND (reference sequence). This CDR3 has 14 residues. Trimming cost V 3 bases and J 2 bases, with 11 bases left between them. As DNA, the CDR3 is TGTGCCAGTAGTATGAAAGGGGGAACCTACGAGCAGTACTTC. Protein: CASSMKGGTYEQYF.

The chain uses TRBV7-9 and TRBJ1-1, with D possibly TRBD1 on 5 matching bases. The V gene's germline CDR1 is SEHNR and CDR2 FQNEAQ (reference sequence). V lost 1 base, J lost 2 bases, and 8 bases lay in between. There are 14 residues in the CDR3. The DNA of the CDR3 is TGTGCCAGCAGCTTAGGGGGGATAAACACTGAAGCTTTCTTT. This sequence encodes CASSLGGINTEAFF.

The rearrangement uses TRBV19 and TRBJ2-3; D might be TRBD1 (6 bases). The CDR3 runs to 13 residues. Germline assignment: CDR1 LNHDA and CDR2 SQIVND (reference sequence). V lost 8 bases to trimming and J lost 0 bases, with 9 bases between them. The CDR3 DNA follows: TGTGCCAGTTCAGGGGCTAGCACAGATACGCAGTATTTT. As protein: CASSGASTDTQYF.

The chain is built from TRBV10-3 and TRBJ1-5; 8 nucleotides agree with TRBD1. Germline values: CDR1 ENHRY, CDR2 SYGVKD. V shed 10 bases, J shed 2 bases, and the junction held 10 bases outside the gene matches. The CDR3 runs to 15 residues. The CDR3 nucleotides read TGTGCCACCATGAGGGAGGGACAGGGCAATCAGCCCCAGCATTTT. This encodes CATMREGQGNQPQHF.

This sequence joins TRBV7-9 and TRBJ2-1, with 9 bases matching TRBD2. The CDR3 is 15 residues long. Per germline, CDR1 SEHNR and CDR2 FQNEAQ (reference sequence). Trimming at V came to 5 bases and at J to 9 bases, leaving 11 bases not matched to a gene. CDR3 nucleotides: TGTGCCAGCAGCAGTAGCGGGAGCGCCCATAGTGAGCAGTTCTTC. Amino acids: CASSSSGSAHSEQFF.

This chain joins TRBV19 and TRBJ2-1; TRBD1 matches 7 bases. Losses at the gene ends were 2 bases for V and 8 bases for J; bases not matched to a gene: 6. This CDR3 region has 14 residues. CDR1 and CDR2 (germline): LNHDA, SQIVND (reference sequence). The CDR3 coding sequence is TGTGCCAGTAGTATACCGGGACAGTCGGATGAGCAGTTCTTC. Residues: CASSIPGQSDEQFF.